This TCR beta chain comes out of a study of blood T cell repertoires in COVID-19. Sequencing used immunoSEQ multiplex PCR; TCRdb keeps in-frame clones, though not all of them. Of fewer than 200,000 clones in the sample, more than 75% were seen once. CDR1 KGHDR and CDR2 SFDVKD come from the germline V gene. V lost 2 bases, J lost 4 bases, and 14 bases lay in between. The CDR3 covers 16 residues. Sample: peripheral blood. This clonotype was sampled from a woman aged 70-85 years with acute or convalescent COVID-19. The chain recombines TRBV24-1 with TRBJ2-1; the D gene is possibly TRBD1 (7 bases). The chain's CDR3 is CATSDSEGAFYNEQFF. The CDR3 bases are TGTGCCACCAGTGATTCGGAGGGGGCCTTTTACAATGAGCAGTTCTTC.